A single sample gave rise to the 2 T cell receptor beta chains below, sequenced in a study of blood T cell repertoires in COVID-19. Generated by immunoSEQ multiplex PCR, the TCRdb table keeps only in-frame clones and is missing some. Among about 150,000 clones listed, approximately 80% were seen once. Sequenced sample: peripheral blood. Every receptor here comes from a man aged 55 to 70 with acute or convalescent COVID-19.

The chain combines TRBV7-3 with TRBJ2-7; 9 nucleotides match TRBD1. V dropped 2 bases and J dropped 6; count of bases not matched to a gene: 8. In germline, CDR1 is SGHTA, CDR2 FQGTGA. The CDR3 is 15 amino acids. CDR3 protein: CASSLGGTGSTEQYF. The CDR3, as DNA: TGTGCCAGCAGCTTAGGGGGGACAGGGTCTACCGAGCAGTACTTC.

J is TRBJ2-7 and V is TRBV6-5; D remains ambiguous. Trimming took 0 bases from V and 4 from J, leaving 13 bases between them. The CDR3 contains 15 residues. CDR1 is MNHEY and CDR2 is SVGAGI in the germline V gene. The CDR3 bases are TGTGCCAGCAGTTACTCGGCCCTTCAGAGGTACGAGCAGTACTTC. Translating it yields CASSYSALQRYEQYF.